This T cell receptor (beta chain) was recovered during a study of blood T cells in healthy people across ages. Combining a sample-barcoded 5' primer with a J-beta primer mix, a second PCR ran for roughly 6 to 12 cycles. TCRdb independently ran MiXCR on the 5' RACE reads; one entry per CDR3 protein. The table includes about 1,000,000 distinct CDR3 sequences, 40% to 55% detected once. The sequenced sample was blood. The sequence derives from a woman aged 55 to 70 in good health.

CDR3 DNA sequence: TGTGCCACCAGTGATCCTAAGACCCAGGGGGTTATCGATGAGCAGTTCTTC. This encodes CATSDPKTQGVIDEQFF. This chain joins TRBV24-1 and TRBJ2-1, with 7 bases matching TRBD1. Germline V gives CDR1 KGHDR, CDR2 SFDVKD. V shed 3 bases and J 8 bases; nucleotides not matched to a gene: 15. The CDR3 extends over 17 amino acids.